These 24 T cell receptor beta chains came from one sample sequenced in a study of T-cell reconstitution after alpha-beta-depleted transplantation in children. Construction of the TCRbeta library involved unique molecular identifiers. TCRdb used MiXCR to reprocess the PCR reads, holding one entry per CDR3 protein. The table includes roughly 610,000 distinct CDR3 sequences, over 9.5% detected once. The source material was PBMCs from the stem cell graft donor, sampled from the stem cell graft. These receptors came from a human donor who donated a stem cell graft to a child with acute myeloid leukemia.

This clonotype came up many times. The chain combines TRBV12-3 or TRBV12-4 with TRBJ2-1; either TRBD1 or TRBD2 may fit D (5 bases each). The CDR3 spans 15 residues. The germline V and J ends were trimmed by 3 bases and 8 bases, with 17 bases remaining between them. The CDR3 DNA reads TGTGCCAGCAGTTTTGGGGGAGTCTACGAAGATGAGCAGTTCTTC. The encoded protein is CASSFGGVYEDEQFF.

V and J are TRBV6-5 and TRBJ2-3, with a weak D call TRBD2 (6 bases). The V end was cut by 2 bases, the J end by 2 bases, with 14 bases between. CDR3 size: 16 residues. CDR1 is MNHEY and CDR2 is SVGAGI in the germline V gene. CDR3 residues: CASSYGPGTSTDTQYF. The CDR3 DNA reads TGTGCCAGCAGTTACGGGCCCGGGACTTCCACAGATACGCAGTATTTT.

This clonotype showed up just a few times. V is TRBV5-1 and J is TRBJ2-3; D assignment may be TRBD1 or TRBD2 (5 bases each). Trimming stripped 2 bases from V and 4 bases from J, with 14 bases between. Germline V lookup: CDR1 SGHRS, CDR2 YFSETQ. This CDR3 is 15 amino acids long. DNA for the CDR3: TGCGCCAGCAGCTTAATGGGGGAACGGGCAGATACGCAGTATTTT. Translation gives CASSLMGERADTQYF.

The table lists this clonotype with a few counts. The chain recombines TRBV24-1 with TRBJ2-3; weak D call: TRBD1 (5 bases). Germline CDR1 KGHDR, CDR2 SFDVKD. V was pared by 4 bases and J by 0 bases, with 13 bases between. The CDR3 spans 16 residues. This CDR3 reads CATSDHDSLSTDTQYF. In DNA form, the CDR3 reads TGTGCCACCAGTGACCATGACAGCCTTAGCACAGATACGCAGTATTTT.

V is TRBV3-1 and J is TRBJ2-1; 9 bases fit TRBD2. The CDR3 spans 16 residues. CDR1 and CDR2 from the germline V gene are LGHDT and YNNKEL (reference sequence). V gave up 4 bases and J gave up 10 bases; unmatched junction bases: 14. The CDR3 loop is CASSLTTSGGRKEQFF. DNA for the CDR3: TGTGCCAGCAGCCTGACGACTAGCGGAGGTCGGAAGGAGCAGTTCTTC.

In nucleotides, the CDR3 is TGTGCCAGCAGCTGGACCTACCCACCAGATACGCAGTATTTT. Residues: CASSWTYPPDTQYF. The J gene is TRBJ2-3, the V gene TRBV7-2; D is undetermined. V was cut by 4 bases and J by 4 bases, with 12 bases left in between. CDR3 length: 14 amino acids. Germline values: CDR1 SGHTA, CDR2 FQGNSA. Combining the CDR3 with reference TRBV7-2 and TRBJ2-3 gives the whole variable domain GAGVSQSPSNKVTEKGKDVELRCDPISGHTALYWYRQSLGQGLEFLIYFQGNSAPDKSGLPSDRFSAERTGGSVSTLTIQRTQQEDSAVYLCASSWTYPPDTQYFGPGTRLTVL.

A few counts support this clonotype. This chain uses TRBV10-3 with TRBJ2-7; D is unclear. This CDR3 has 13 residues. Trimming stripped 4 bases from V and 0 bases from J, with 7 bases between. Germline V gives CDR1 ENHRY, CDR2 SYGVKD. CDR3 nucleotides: TGTGCCATCAGTGTAGGTAGCTCCTACGAGCAGTACTTC. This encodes CAISVGSSYEQYF.

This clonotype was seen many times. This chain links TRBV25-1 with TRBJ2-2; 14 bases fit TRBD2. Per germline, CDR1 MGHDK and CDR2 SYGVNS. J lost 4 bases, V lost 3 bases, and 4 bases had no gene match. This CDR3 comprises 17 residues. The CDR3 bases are TGTGCCAGCAGTGATACGGGACTAGCGGGAGTCACCGGGGAGCTGTTTTTT. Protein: CASSDTGLAGVTGELFF.

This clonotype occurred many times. The CDR3 DNA reads TGTGCCAGCAGCCAAGATTTGTGGGACGGGGCTTTCTTT. This translates into CASSQDLWDGAFF. The V call is TRBV14, the J call TRBJ1-1; D might be TRBD1 (5 bases). The CDR3 spans 13 residues. V lost 0 bases and J 11 bases, leaving 13 bases between the germline ends. Germline CDR1 reads SGHDN; CDR2 reads FVKESK.

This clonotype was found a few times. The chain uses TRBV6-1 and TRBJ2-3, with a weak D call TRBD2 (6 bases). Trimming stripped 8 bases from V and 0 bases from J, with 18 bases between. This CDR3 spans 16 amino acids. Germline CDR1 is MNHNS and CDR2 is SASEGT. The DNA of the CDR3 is TGTGCCAGCCACTCGCTCGTCGCGGGGAGCACAGATACGCAGTATTTT. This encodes CASHSLVAGSTDTQYF.

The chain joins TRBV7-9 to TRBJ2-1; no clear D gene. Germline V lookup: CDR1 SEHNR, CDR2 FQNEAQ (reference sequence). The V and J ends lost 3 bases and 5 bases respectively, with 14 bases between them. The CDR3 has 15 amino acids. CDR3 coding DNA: TGTGCCAGCAGCTTGCTTGTGGGTTCCCACAATGAGCAGTTCTTC. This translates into CASSLLVGSHNEQFF.

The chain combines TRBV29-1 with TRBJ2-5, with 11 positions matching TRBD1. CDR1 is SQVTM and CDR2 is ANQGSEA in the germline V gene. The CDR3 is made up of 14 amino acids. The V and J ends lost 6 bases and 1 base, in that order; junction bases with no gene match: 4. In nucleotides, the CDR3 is TGCAGCGTGACCGGGACAGGGGGCCAAGAGACCCAGTACTTC. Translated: CSVTGTGGQETQYF.

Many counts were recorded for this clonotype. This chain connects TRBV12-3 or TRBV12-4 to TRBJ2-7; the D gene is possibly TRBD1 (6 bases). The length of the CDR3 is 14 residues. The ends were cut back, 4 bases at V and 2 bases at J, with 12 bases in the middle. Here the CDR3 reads CASSSIQGTYEQYF. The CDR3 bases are TGTGCCAGCAGTTCGATCCAGGGGACCTACGAGCAGTACTTC.

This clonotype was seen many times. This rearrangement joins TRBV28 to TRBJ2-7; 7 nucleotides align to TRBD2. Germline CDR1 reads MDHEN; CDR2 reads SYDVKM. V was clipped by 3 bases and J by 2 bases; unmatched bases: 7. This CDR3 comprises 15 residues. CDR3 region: CASSFSKRGTYEQYF. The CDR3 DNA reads TGTGCCAGCAGTTTTTCTAAGCGGGGAACCTACGAGCAGTACTTC.

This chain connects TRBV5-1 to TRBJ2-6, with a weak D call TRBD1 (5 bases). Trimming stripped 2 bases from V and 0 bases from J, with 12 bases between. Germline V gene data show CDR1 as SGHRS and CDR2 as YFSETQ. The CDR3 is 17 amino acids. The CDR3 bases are TGCGCCAGCAGCTTTGCGACAGTACTCTCTGGGGCCAACGTCCTGACTTTC. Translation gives CASSFATVLSGANVLTF.

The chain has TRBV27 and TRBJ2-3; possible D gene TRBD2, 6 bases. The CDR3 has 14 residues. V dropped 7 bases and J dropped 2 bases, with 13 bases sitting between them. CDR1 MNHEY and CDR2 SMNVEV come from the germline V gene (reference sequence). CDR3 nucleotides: TGTGCCAGCAAAATTAGCGGAGTCACAGATACGCAGTATTTT. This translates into CASKISGVTDTQYF.

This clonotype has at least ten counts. DNA for the CDR3: TGCAGCGTCGGGCGGACAGCCTCCACAGATACGCAGTATTTT. Translating gives CSVGRTASTDTQYF. J is TRBJ2-3 and V is TRBV29-1; perhaps TRBD1 as D (6 bases). CDR1 and CDR2 from the germline V gene are SQVTM and ANQGSEA. V shed 6 bases and J shed 2 bases, with 15 bases lying between them. CDR3 length: 14 amino acids.

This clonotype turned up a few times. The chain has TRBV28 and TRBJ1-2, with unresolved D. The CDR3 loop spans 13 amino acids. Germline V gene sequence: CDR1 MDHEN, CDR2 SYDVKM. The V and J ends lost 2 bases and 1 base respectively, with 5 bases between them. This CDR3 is CASSLGFNYGYTF. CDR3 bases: TGTGCCAGCAGTTTAGGGTTTAACTATGGCTACACCTTC.

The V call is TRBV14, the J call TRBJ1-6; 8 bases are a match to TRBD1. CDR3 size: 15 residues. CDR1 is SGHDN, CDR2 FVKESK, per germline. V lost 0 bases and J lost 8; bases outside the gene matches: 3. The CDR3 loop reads CASSQEGQGYSPLHF. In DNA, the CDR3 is TGTGCCAGCAGCCAAGAAGGACAGGGATATTCACCCCTCCACTTT.

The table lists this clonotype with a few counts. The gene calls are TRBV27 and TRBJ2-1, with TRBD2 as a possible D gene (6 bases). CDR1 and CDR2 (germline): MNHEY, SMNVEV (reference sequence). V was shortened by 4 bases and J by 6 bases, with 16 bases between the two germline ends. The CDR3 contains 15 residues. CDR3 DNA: TGTGCCAGCAGTTCCCTCCAGCTCGGGGGCAATGAGCAGTTCTTC. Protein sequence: CASSSLQLGGNEQFF.

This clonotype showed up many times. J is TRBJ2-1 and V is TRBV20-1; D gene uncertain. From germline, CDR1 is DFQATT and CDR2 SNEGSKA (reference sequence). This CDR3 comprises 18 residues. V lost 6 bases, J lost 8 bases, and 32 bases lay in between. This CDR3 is CSAVPSHTGSLLRDEQFF. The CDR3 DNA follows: TGCAGTGCCGTGCCCTCCCATACCGGGTCGCTTCTTAGGGATGAGCAGTTCTTC.

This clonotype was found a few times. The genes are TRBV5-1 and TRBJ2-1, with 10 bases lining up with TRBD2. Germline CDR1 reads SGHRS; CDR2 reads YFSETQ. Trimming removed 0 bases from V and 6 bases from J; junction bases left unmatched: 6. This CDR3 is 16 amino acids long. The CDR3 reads CASSLATSGIANEQFF. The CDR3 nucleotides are TGCGCCAGCAGCTTGGCCACTAGCGGGATAGCCAATGAGCAGTTCTTC. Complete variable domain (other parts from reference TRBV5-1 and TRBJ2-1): KAGVTQTPRYLIKTRGQQVTLSCSPISGHRSVSWYQQTPGQGLQFLFEYFSETQRNKGNFPGRFSGRQFSNSRSEMNVSTLELGDSALYLCASSLATSGIANEQFFGPGTRLTVL.

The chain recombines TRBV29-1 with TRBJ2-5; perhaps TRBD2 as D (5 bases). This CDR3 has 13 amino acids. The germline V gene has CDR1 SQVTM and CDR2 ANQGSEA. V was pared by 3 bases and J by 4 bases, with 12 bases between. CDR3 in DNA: TGCAGCGTTGAGGCTAGCTGGGGAGAGACCCAGTACTTC. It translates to CSVEASWGETQYF. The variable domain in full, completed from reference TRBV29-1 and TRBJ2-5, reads SAVISQKPSRDICQRGTSLTIQCQVDSQVTMMFWYRQQPGQSLTLIATANQGSEATYESGFVIDKFPISRPNLTFSTLTVSNMSPEDSSIYLCSVEASWGETQYFGPGTRLLVL.

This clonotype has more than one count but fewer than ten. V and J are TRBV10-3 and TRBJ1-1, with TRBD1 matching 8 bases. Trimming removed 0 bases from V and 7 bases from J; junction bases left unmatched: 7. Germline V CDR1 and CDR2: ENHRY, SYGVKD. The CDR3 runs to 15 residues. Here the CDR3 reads CAISESQGAPFEAFF. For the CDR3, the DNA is TGTGCCATCAGTGAGTCCCAGGGGGCTCCCTTTGAAGCTTTCTTT.